A single sample gave rise to the 26 T cell receptor beta chains below, sequenced in a study of blood T cell repertoires in COVID-19 (dated by TCRdb to the early 2020s). Library construction relied on the immunoSEQ multiplex PCR assay. TCRdb mirrors the immuneACCESS table, restricted to in-frame sequences. Some clones are absent from its copies; in checked studies, under half trace to an unresolved V gene, and the reason for the others is unknown. For this sample there are some 400,000 clones; approximately 89% appear just once. The ten largest make up roughly 1.4% of the sample. The specimen was PBMCs or T cells enriched from blood (not recorded which). Source of these receptors: a man aged 25-40 years who had recovered from COVID-19.

This chain joins TRBV2 and TRBJ2-2, with 9 positions matching TRBD2. The CDR3 has 14 amino acids. Per the germline V gene, CDR1 is SNHLY and CDR2 is FYNNEI. With V trimmed by 6 bases and J by 1 base, 0 bases remained unmatched. In DNA, the CDR3 is TGTGCCAGCAGACTAGCGGGGAACACCGGGGAGCTGTTTTTT. Its protein is CASRLAGNTGELFF.

The chain carries TRBV4-2 and TRBJ1-5, with TRBD1 as a possible D gene (6 bases). The CDR3 has 13 amino acids. Trimming took 4 bases from V and 7 from J, leaving 11 bases between them. Per germline, CDR1 LGHNA and CDR2 YNFKEQ. CDR3 sequence: CASSRTGRQPQHF. CDR3 sequence (DNA): TGTGCCAGCAGCCGAACAGGGCGCCAGCCCCAGCATTTT.

V and J are TRBV4-3 and TRBJ1-2, with TRBD1 as a possible D gene (6 bases). Germline V CDR1 and CDR2: LGHNA, YSLEER. The V and J ends lost 0 bases and 6 bases respectively, with 11 bases between them. The CDR3 contains 14 residues. The DNA for the CDR3 is TGCGCCAGCAGCCAAGATCGGCAGGGGAATGGCTACACCTTC. Translation: CASSQDRQGNGYTF.

The gene calls are TRBV18 and TRBJ1-3; the match to TRBD1 covers 9 bases. V was clipped by 3 bases and J by 2 bases; unmatched bases: 5. Per the germline V gene, CDR1 is KGHSH and CDR2 is LQKENI. This CDR3 has 16 residues. As DNA, the CDR3 is TGTGCCAGCTCACCCTCCGGGACAGGGACTGGAAACACCATATATTTT. Translating it yields CASSPSGTGTGNTIYF.

The V gene is TRBV6-5, the J gene TRBJ1-5; no firm D call. The length of the CDR3 is 11 residues. V was pared by 8 bases and J by 9 bases, with 11 bases between. Looked up from germline, CDR1 is MNHEY and CDR2 is SVGAGI. The DNA of the CDR3 is TGTGCCAGCGGCGGGCTCTGGCCCCAGCATTTT. It codes for CASGGLWPQHF.

The chain uses TRBV3-1 (or the pseudogene TRBV3-2) and TRBJ2-1, with TRBD2 identical over 8 bases. CDR1 and CDR2 (germline): LGHDT, YNNKEL (reference sequence). The CDR3 totals 16 residues. The ends lost 0 bases at V and 3 bases at J; junction bases unmatched: 4. CDR3 coding DNA: TGTGCCAGCAGCCAAGAAAGAGCGGGGGTCTACAATGAGCAGTTCTTC. Its protein is CASSQERAGVYNEQFF.

The chain is built from TRBV3-1 (or the pseudogene TRBV3-2) and TRBJ2-7; possibly TRBD2 for D (6 bases). CDR3 length: 14 residues. Germline V CDR1 and CDR2: LGHDT, YNNKEL (reference sequence). Trimming shortened V by 4 bases and J by 7 bases, and 17 bases separated the two germline ends. The CDR3 DNA follows: TGTGCCAGCAGCCGAGTAGGCGGGGTGAGGGAGCAGTACTTC. It is translated as CASSRVGGVREQYF.

The chain links TRBV7-9 to TRBJ1-1, with D hard to call. The CDR3 is 14 residues long. Trimming pared 0 bases from V and 1 base from J, leaving 6 bases between. Germline lookup yields CDR1 SEHNR and CDR2 FQNEAQ (reference sequence). CDR3 DNA: TGTGCCAGCAGCTTAGCAAACAAGAACACTGAAGCTTTCTTT. Amino acids: CASSLANKNTEAFF.

V usage is TRBV3-1 (or the pseudogene TRBV3-2) and J usage is TRBJ2-7, with D uncertain. CDR3 length equals 15 residues. Germline V CDR1 and CDR2: LGHDT, YNNKEL (reference sequence). V lost 4 bases, J lost 2 bases, and 15 bases lay in between. The DNA for the CDR3 is TGTGCCAGCAGCCCGCACCCTGGGCCTGCCTACGAGCAGTACTTC. It specifies CASSPHPGPAYEQYF.

This clone has just a few counts. The chain carries TRBV15 and TRBJ2-5, with 8 bases identical to TRBD1. In germline, CDR1 is LNHNV, CDR2 YYDKDF (reference sequence). V lost 5 bases and J lost 2; bases outside the gene matches: 7. The CDR3 is 15 residues long. CDR3 residues: CATSGDRNLQETQYF. CDR3 DNA sequence: TGTGCCACCAGCGGGGACAGGAATTTGCAAGAGACCCAGTACTTC.

The rearrangement links TRBV5-6 to TRBJ2-1; D not certain. This CDR3 is built from 15 residues. Germline V gene sequence: CDR1 SGHDT, CDR2 YYEEEE. Trimming cost V 1 base and J 4 bases, with 12 bases left between them. The chain's CDR3 is CASSLRWARYNEQFF. DNA of the CDR3: TGTGCCAGCAGCTTGCGTTGGGCCCGATACAATGAGCAGTTCTTC.

The table lists this clone with a count of one. The CDR3 region has the DNA TGTGCCAGCAGTGATGGCCTCACAGATACGCAGTATTTT. Residues: CASSDGLTDTQYF. The gene calls are TRBV6-1 and TRBJ2-3; no definite D call. Trimming pared 3 bases from V and 2 bases from J, leaving 6 bases between. From germline, CDR1 is MNHNS and CDR2 SASEGT. The CDR3 has 13 residues.

CDR3 bases: TGTGCCAGCAGCCCCGAGCAGCGGATGAACACTGAAGCTTTCTTT. It encodes CASSPEQRMNTEAFF. The chain recombines TRBV5-8 with TRBJ1-1; D unclear. This CDR3 comprises 15 residues. Germline V gene sequence: CDR1 SGHTS, CDR2 YDEGEE. Trimming removed 4 bases from V and 0 bases from J, with 13 bases in between.

The chain couples TRBV12-3 or TRBV12-4 to TRBJ2-7; 7 bases fit TRBD1. V shed 6 bases and J 4 bases; nucleotides not matched to a gene: 6. The CDR3 spans 13 residues. CDR3 in amino acids: CASRDGTAYEQYF. The CDR3 DNA reads as TGTGCCAGCAGAGACGGGACAGCTTACGAGCAGTACTTC.

Only a few counts were recorded for this clone. Other DNA sequences in this specimen translate into the identical CDR3. V is TRBV30 and J is TRBJ2-7; TRBD1 agrees at 10 bases. The junction had 4 bases not matched to a gene; V was cut back by 4 bases and J by 4 bases. Germline V gene data show CDR1 as GTSNPN and CDR2 as SVGIG (reference sequence). The CDR3 length is 13 residues. CDR3 in DNA: TGTGCCTGGAATCGGGACAGGGGTTACGAGCAGTACTTC. Translation gives CAWNRDRGYEQYF.

The CDR3 is CSASPDRGNEQYF. CDR3 nucleotide sequence: TGCAGTGCCAGTCCCGACAGGGGAAACGAGCAGTACTTC. V gene TRBV20-1 combines with J gene TRBJ2-7, with 8 bases that match TRBD1. The CDR3 spans 13 residues. Germline trimming cut 6 bases from V and 5 bases from J; bases unmatched to any gene: 9. The germline gives CDR1 DFQATT, CDR2 SNEGSKA (reference sequence).

The V call is TRBV9, the J call TRBJ2-2, with D unresolved. CDR1 and CDR2 (germline): SGDLS, YYNGEE. This CDR3 has 14 amino acids. Trimming took 4 bases from V and 1 from J, leaving 8 bases between them. DNA of the CDR3: TGTGCCAGCAGCCCCCGACAGAACACCGGGGAGCTGTTTTTT. Encoded protein: CASSPRQNTGELFF.

Only a few counts were recorded for this clone. This chain connects TRBV10-2 to TRBJ1-6; 8 bases fit TRBD1. CDR1 is WSHSY and CDR2 is SAAADI in the germline V gene. CDR3 size: 16 residues. The ends lost 6 bases at V and 6 bases at J; junction bases unmatched: 10. DNA for the CDR3: TGCGCCAGCAGCGCATCCTGGACAGGGCCTAATTCACCCCTCCACTTT. Translating gives CASSASWTGPNSPLHF.

A remark on this clone: In the same sample, other DNA sequences code for this CDR3. J is TRBJ2-1 and V is TRBV7-2, with TRBD1 matching over 8 bases. The CDR3 loop spans 15 amino acids. Germline CDR1 SGHTA, CDR2 FQGNSA. The V gene end was trimmed by 3 bases and the J gene end by 0 bases; junction bases not matched to a gene: 1. CDR3 bases: TGTGCCAGCAGCTTTGACAGGGGCTCCTACAATGAGCAGTTCTTC. Its translation is CASSFDRGSYNEQFF. Variable domain in full (rest from reference TRBV7-2 and TRBJ2-1): GAGVSQSPSNKVTEKGKDVELRCDPISGHTALYWYRQSLGQGLEFLIYFQGNSAPDKSGLPSDRFSAERTGGSVSTLTIQRTQQEDSAVYLCASSFDRGSYNEQFFGPGTRLTVL.

The rearrangement links TRBV19 to TRBJ1-1, with D uncertain. Germline lookup yields CDR1 LNHDA and CDR2 SQIVND (reference sequence). The CDR3 loop spans 13 amino acids. V was cut by 6 bases and J by 4 bases, with 12 bases left in between. The CDR3 here is CASRPEETTEAFF. The CDR3 coding sequence is TGTGCCAGTAGACCAGAGGAGACCACTGAAGCTTTCTTT.

The chain combines TRBV6-5 with TRBJ1-1; D may be TRBD1 (6 bases). There are 14 residues in the CDR3. The V gene's germline CDR1 is MNHEY and CDR2 SVGAGI. Trimming took off 5 bases at V and 6 bases at J, with 16 bases between the two ends. CDR3 amino acids: CASSSIGGWAEAFF. In nucleotides, the CDR3 is TGTGCCAGCAGTAGTATTGGGGGCTGGGCTGAAGCTTTCTTT.

The chain is built from TRBV6-6 and TRBJ1-5; D might be TRBD1 (6 bases). The germline V gene encodes CDR1 MNHNY and CDR2 SVGAGI (reference sequence). There are 15 residues in the CDR3. The germline V and J ends were trimmed by 1 base and 5 bases, with 12 bases remaining between them. Here the CDR3 reads CASSYYRDPYQPQHF. CDR3 in DNA: TGTGCCAGCAGTTACTACAGGGATCCGTATCAGCCCCAGCATTTT.

The chain employs TRBV7-2 and TRBJ1-1, with 9 bases identical to TRBD1. Germline V gives CDR1 SGHTA, CDR2 FQGNSA. After removal of 1 base from V and 4 bases from J, the junction contained 4 bases not matched to a gene. The CDR3 has 15 residues. The CDR3 protein is CASSLEQGASTEAFF. CDR3 nucleotide sequence: TGTGCCAGCAGCTTAGAACAGGGGGCCAGCACTGAAGCTTTCTTT.

The chain links TRBV12-5 to TRBJ2-1, with 7 bases aligning to TRBD1. CDR3 size: 16 residues. The germline V gene encodes CDR1 LGHNT and CDR2 FRNRAP. The V segment lost 5 bases and the J segment 5 bases; nucleotides outside the gene matches: 12. CDR3 sequence reads: CASGQHQGQGDNEQFF. CDR3 DNA sequence: TGTGCTAGTGGTCAACACCAGGGGCAGGGGGACAATGAGCAGTTCTTC. Combining the CDR3 with reference TRBV12-5 and TRBJ2-1 gives the whole variable domain DARVTQTPRHKVTEMGQEVTMRCQPILGHNTVFWYRQTMMQGLELLAYFRNRAPLDDSGMPKDRFSAEMPDATLATLKIQPSEPRDSAVYFCASGQHQGQGDNEQFFGPGTRLTVL.

The chain couples TRBV11-2 to TRBJ1-1; possible D gene TRBD1, 6 bases. The CDR3 covers 14 residues. Germline V gene sequence: CDR1 SGHAT, CDR2 FQNNGV. The V end was cut by 5 bases, the J end by 1 base, with 11 bases between. The CDR3 sequence: CASSIVQGNTEAFF. CDR3 sequence (DNA): TGTGCCAGCAGCATAGTACAGGGGAACACTGAAGCTTTCTTT.

The chain is built from TRBV5-6 and TRBJ1-1; D is uncertain. Trimming shortened V by 4 bases and J by 1 base, and 11 bases separated the two germline ends. Germline V gene data show CDR1 as SGHDT and CDR2 as YYEEEE. This CDR3 region has 14 residues. CDR3 loop: CASSLGLGNTEAFF. Written as DNA, the CDR3 is TGTGCCAGCAGCCTAGGACTCGGGAACACTGAAGCTTTCTTT.